This T cell receptor (beta chain) was identified during a study of blood T cell repertoires in COVID-19. This CDR3 has 11 residues. Trimming removed 6 bases from V and 3 bases from J, with 5 bases in between. Germline CDR1 and CDR2: MDHEN and SYDVKM. This clone was detected only once. The identical CDR3 is also encoded by other nucleotide sequences in the sample. TCRdb's copy holds only in-frame clones and misses some; the assay was immunoSEQ multiplex PCR. The sample has roughly 200,000 clones, 76% seen once. The sequenced material came from peripheral blood. This receptor was obtained from a woman aged 50 to 65 with active or convalescent COVID-19. The chain employs TRBV28 and TRBJ1-2; D remains unclear. CDR3 bases: TGTGCCAGCAGCCCTGACTATGGCTACACCTTC. Residues: CASSPDYGYTF.